The sequence of this T cell receptor beta chain was determined in a study of T cells in Graves' hyperthyroidism and ophthalmopathy. Study outcomes and limitations: Ophthalmopathy onset followed model prediction by a median roughly six months.

After removal of 0 bases from V and 8 bases from J, the junction contained 10 bases not matched to a gene. CDR1 SGHRS and CDR2 YFSETQ come from the germline V gene. The CDR3 has 15 amino acids. The PBMCs were taken from about 10 ml of fresh peripheral blood. As regards this clonotype: Its matching antigen is unknown.

TCR beta CDR3 sequences were amplified from RNA transcripts. In the first-round RT-PCR of the TCR CDR3, the HTBI primer set was used. One entry per CDR3 protein results from TCRdb running MiXCR on the multiplex PCR reads. The sample shows around 690,000 distinct CDR3 sequences, roughly 17% of them seen only once. The source of this sequence is a man between 50 and 59 years old with Graves' hyperthyroidism. The sample taken for sequencing was blood. The chain couples TRBV5-1 to TRBJ1-2, with TRBD1 matching over 7 bases. The CDR3 region is CASSLGGRQGGGYTF. CDR3 coding DNA: TGCGCCAGCAGCTTGGGCGGGAGACAGGGAGGCGGCTACACCTTC. Filled out from reference TRBV5-1 and TRBJ1-2, the complete variable domain reads KAGVTQTPRYLIKTRGQQVTLSCSPISGHRSVSWYQQTPGQGLQFLFEYFSETQRNKGNFPGRFSGRQFSNSRSEMNVSTLELGDSALYLCASSLGGRQGGGYTFGSGTRLTVV.